This T cell receptor (beta chain) comes out of a study of shared T cell receptors in the human thymus. This clone was recorded only once. Sequenced by immunoSEQ multiplex PCR; TCRdb stores in-frame clones only, minus some. The repertoire has approximately 760,000 clones, over 75% of them found once; the top ten carry about 0.0098%. These same records also appear under a second study, on human thymus T cells. As that study records: Resections obtained during corrective heart surgery supplied the thymus tissue. Thymic and blood repertoires appeared to display a bias in their usage of V and J genes.

This sequence was found in a girl under three years old with a congenital heart defect. The sequencing sample was made of thymocytes.

This CDR3 is CASSLFWAGVNQPQHF. In nucleotides, the CDR3 is TGTGCCAGCAGTTTATTTTGGGCAGGCGTTAATCAGCCCCAGCATTTT. J is TRBJ1-5 and V is TRBV28; D not certain. The V and J ends lost 1 base and 4 bases respectively, with 14 bases between them. The CDR3 totals 16 residues. Germline V gene lookup returns CDR1 MDHEN and CDR2 SYDVKM.